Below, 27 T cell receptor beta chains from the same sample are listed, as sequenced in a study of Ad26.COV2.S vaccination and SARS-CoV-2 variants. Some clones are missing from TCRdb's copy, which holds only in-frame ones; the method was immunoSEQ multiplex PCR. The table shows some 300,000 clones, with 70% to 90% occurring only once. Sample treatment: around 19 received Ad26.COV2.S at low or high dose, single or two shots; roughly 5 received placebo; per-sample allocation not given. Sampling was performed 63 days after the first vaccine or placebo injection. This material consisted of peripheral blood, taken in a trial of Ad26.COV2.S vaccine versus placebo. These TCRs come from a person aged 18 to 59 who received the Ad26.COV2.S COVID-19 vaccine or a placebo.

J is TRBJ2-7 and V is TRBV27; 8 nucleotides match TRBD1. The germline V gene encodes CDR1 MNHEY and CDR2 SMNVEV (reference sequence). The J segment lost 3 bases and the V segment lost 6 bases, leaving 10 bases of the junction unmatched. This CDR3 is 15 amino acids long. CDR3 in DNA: TGTGCCAGCAGGGCGCCAGGACAGGGATACTACGAGCAGTACTTC. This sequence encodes CASRAPGQGYYEQYF.

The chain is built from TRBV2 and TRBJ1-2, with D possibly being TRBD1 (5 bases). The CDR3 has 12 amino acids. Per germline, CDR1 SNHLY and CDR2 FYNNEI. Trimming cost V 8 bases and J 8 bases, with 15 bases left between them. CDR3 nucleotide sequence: TGTGCCAGCCGGTGGGACTACCGAGGCTACACCTTC. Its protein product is CASRWDYRGYTF.

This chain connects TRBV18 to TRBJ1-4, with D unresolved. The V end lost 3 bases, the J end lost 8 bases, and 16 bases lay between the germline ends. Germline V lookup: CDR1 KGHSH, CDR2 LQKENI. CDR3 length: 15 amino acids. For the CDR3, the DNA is TGTGCCAGCTCACCCTCAAAGGGCCCTGGGGAAAAACTGTTTTTT. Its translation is CASSPSKGPGEKLFF.

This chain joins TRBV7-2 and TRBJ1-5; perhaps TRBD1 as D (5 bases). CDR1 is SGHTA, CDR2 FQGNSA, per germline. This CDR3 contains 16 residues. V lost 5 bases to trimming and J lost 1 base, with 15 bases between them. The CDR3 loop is CASSPRGGMSNQPQHF. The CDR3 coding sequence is TGTGCCAGCAGCCCCCGTGGGGGAATGAGCAATCAGCCCCAGCATTTT.

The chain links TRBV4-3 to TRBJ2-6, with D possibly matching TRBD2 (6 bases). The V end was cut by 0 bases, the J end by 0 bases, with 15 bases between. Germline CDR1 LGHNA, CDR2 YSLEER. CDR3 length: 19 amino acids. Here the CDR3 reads CASSQDRGGADSGANVLTF. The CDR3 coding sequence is TGCGCCAGCAGCCAAGATAGGGGCGGGGCGGACTCTGGGGCCAACGTCCTGACTTTC.

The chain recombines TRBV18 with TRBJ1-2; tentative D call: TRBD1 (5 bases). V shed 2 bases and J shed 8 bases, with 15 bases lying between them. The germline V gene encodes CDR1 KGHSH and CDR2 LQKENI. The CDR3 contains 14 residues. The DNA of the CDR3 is TGTGCCAGCTCACCATGGGACGTCTCGAGGGGCTACACCTTC. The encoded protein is CASSPWDVSRGYTF.

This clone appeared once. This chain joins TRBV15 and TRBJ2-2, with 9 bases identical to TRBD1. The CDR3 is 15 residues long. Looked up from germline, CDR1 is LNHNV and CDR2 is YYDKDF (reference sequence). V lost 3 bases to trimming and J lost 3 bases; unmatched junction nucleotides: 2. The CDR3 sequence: CATSSTGGHTGELFF. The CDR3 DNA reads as TGTGCCACCAGCAGTACAGGGGGCCACACCGGGGAGCTGTTTTTT. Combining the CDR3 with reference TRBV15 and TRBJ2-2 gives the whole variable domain DAMVIQNPRYQVTQFGKPVTLSCSQTLNHNVMYWYQQKSSQAPKLLFHYYDKDFNNEADTPDNFQSRRPNTSFCFLDIRSPGLGDTAMYLCATSSTGGHTGELFFGEGSRLTVL.

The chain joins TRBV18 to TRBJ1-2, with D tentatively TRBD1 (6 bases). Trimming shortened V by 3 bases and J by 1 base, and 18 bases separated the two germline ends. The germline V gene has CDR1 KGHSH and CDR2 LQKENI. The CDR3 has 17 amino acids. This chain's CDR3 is CASSPKSPPDSNYGYTF. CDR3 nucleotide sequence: TGTGCCAGCTCACCCAAGTCCCCCCCGGACAGTAACTATGGCTACACCTTC.

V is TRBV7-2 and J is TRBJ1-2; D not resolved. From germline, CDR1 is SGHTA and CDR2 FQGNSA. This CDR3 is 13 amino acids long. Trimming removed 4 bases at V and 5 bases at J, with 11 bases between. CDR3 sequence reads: CASSSANSYGYTF. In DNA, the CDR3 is TGTGCCAGCAGCTCAGCAAACAGTTATGGCTACACCTTC.

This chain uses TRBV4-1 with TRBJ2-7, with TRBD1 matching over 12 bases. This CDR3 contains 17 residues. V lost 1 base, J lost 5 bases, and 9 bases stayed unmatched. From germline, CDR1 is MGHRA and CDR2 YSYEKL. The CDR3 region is CASSQAAGTGGLDEQYF. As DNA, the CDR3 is TGCGCCAGCAGCCAAGCGGCCGGGACAGGGGGCTTGGACGAGCAGTACTTC.

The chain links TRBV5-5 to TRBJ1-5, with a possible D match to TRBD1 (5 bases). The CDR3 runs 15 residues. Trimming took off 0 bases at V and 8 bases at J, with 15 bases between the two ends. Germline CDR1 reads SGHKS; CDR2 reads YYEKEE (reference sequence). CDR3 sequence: CASSLGGFPLEPQHF. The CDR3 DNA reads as TGTGCCAGCAGCTTGGGGGGGTTCCCTTTGGAGCCCCAGCATTTT.

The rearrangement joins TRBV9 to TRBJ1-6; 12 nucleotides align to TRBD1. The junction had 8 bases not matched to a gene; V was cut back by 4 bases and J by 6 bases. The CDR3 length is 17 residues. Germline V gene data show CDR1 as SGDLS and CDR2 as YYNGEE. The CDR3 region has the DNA TGTGCCAGCAGCCCCTGGGACAGGGGGCGGCTTAATTCACCCCTCCACTTT. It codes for CASSPWDRGRLNSPLHF.

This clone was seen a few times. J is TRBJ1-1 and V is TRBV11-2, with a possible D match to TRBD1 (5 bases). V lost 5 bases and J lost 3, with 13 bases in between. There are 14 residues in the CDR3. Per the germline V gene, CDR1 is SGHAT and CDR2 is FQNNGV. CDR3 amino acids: CASSLRGGDTEAFF. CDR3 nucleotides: TGTGCCAGCAGCCTTAGGGGAGGGGACACTGAAGCTTTCTTT.

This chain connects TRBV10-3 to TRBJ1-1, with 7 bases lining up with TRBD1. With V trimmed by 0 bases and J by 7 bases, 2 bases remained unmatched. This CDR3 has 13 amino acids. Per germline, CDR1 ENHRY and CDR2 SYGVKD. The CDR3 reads CAISESTGVEAFF. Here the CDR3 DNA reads TGTGCCATCAGTGAGTCTACAGGGGTTGAAGCTTTCTTT.

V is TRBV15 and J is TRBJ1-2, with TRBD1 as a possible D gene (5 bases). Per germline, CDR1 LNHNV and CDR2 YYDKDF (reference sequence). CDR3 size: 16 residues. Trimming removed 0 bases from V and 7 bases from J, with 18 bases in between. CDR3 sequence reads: CATSRDLEGPLRGYTF. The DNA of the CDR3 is TGTGCCACCAGCAGAGATCTCGAGGGACCATTGCGTGGCTACACCTTC.

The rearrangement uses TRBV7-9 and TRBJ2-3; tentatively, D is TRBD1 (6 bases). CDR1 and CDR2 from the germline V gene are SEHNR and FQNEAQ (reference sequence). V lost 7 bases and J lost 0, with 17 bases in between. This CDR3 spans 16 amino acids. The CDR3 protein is CASTHRDTPSTDTQYF. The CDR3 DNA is TGTGCCAGCACCCACCGGGACACCCCTAGCACAGATACGCAGTATTTT. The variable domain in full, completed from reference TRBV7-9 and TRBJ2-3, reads DTGVSQNPRHKITKRGQNVTFRCDPISEHNRLYWYRQTLGQGPEFLTYFQNEAQLEKSRLLSDRFSAERPKGSFSTLEIQRTEQGDSAMYLCASTHRDTPSTDTQYFGPGTRLTVL.

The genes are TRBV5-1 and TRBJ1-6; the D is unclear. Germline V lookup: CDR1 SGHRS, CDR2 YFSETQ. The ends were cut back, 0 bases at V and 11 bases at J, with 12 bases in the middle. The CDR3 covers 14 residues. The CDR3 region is CASSLEGSSTPLHF. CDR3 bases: TGCGCCAGCAGCTTGGAAGGGTCAAGTACACCCCTCCACTTT.

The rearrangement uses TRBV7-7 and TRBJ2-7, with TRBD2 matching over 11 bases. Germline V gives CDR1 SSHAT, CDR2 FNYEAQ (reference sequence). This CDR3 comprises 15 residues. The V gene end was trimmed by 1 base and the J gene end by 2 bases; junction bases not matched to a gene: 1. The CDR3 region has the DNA TGTGCCAGCAGCTTAGGTAGCGGGGGGGCCTACGAGCAGTACTTC. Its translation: CASSLGSGGAYEQYF.

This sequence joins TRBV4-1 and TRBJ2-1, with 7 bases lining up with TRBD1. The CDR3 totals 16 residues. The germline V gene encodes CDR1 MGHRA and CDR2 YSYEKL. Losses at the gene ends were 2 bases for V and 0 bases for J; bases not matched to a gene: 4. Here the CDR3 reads CASSQTGASSYNEQFF. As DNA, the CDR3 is TGCGCCAGCAGCCAAACAGGGGCGAGCTCCTACAATGAGCAGTTCTTC.

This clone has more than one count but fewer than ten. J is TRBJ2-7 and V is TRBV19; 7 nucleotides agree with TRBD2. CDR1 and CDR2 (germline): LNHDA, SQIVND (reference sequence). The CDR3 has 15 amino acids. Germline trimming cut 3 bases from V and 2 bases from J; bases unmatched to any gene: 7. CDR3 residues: CASSIVGRGTYEQYF. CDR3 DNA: TGTGCCAGTAGTATTGTGGGGAGGGGTACCTACGAGCAGTACTTC.

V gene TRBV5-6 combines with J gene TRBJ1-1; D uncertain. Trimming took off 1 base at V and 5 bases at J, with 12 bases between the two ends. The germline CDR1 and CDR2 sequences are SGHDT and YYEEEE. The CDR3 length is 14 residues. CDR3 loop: CASSLRPRGTEAFF. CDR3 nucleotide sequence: TGTGCCAGCAGCTTGAGGCCGAGAGGAACTGAAGCTTTCTTT.

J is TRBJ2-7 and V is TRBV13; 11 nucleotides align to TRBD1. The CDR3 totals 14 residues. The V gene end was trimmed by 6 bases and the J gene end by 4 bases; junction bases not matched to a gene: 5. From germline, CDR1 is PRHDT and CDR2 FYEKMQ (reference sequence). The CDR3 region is CASRPGQGAYEQYF. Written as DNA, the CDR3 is TGTGCCAGCAGACCTGGACAGGGGGCTTACGAGCAGTACTTC.

CDR3 sequence: CASSEAHRGTEAFF. The CDR3 region has the DNA TGTGCCAGCAGTGAAGCGCACAGGGGCACTGAAGCTTTCTTT. V usage is TRBV6-1 and J usage is TRBJ1-1; 7 nucleotides line up with TRBD1. Germline-derived CDR1 and CDR2 are MNHNS and SASEGT. The CDR3 has 14 amino acids. V lost 0 bases to trimming and J lost 4 bases; unmatched junction nucleotides: 2.

This chain's CDR3 is CASSPQWLETQYF. DNA of the CDR3: TGTGCCAGCAGCCCCCAGTGGTTAGAGACCCAGTACTTC. This chain connects TRBV11-2 to TRBJ2-5; D ambiguous. CDR1 and CDR2 (germline): SGHAT, FQNNGV. V dropped 5 bases and J dropped 4 bases, with 11 bases sitting between them. The CDR3 covers 13 residues. Together with reference TRBV11-2 and TRBJ2-5, the CDR3 gives the full variable domain: EAGVAQSPRYKIIEKRQSVAFWCNPISGHATLYWYQQILGQGPKLLIQFQNNGVVDDSQLPKDRFSAERLKGVDSTLKIQPAKLEDSAVYLCASSPQWLETQYFGPGTRLLVL.

The CDR3 protein is CASSNDGNTEAFF. CDR3 DNA: TGTGCCAGCAGCAACGACGGGAACACTGAAGCTTTCTTT. The chain combines TRBV2 with TRBJ1-1; unclear D gene. The CDR3 length is 13 residues. The germline V and J ends were trimmed by 6 bases and 1 base, with 9 bases remaining between them. Germline CDR1 SNHLY, CDR2 FYNNEI.

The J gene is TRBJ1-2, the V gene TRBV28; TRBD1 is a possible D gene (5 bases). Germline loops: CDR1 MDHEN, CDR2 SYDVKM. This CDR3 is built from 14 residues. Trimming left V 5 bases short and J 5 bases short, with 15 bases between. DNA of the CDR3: TGTGCCAGCAGTCAGCAAATTAGGGGATATGGCTACACCTTC. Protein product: CASSQQIRGYGYTF.

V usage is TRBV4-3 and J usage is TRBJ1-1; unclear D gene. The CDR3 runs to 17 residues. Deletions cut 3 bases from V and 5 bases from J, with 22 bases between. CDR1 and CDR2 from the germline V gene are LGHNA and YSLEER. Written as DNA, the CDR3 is TGCGCCAGCAGCCAGAGTTTCACAGTTCCCCCGGGGACTGAAGCTTTCTTT. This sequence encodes CASSQSFTVPPGTEAFF.